This T cell receptor (beta chain) was retrieved from a study of shared clonotypes between healthy human individuals. The CDR3 is 15 amino acids. Germline V CDR1 and CDR2: LNHDA, SQIVND (reference sequence). Trimming took 8 bases from V and 2 from J, leaving 13 bases between them. Profiling relied on immunoSEQ multiplex PCR, and the TCRdb table lists in-frame clones only, not all of them. This sample has fewer than 400,000 clones, with roughly 70% found just once. The chain recombines TRBV19 with TRBJ2-6; weak D call: TRBD2 (5 bases). The sequenced sample consisted of memory CD4+ T cells sorted from blood. The subset was: CD45RA-negative fraction. This TCR came from a man between 25 and 39 years old in good health. CDR3 bases: TGTGCCAGTTCCGACTGGACTGCTGGGGCCAACGTCCTGACTTTC. Translated, it gives CASSDWTAGANVLTF.